The sequence of this T cell receptor (beta chain) was determined in a study of beta chain features in type 1 diabetes. This CDR3 has 16 amino acids. The germline gives CDR1 PRHDT, CDR2 FYEKMQ (reference sequence). Trimming removed 1 base at V and 1 base at J, with 13 bases between. The whole isolated RNA underwent reverse transcription, so sequencing captured expressed TCRB transcripts. Some clones are missing from TCRdb's copy, which holds only in-frame ones; the method was immunoSEQ multiplex PCR. The sample contains fewer than 250,000 clones, about 70% of which appear only once. The V and J genes are TRBV13 and TRBJ1-1; D is ambiguous. Input material: naive CD4+ T cells from blood. This receptor was obtained from a man aged 30-40 years in good health. This CDR3 reads CASSLVVGLGNTEAFF. CDR3 in DNA: TGTGCCAGCAGCTTAGTTGTCGGGCTGGGGAACACTGAAGCTTTCTTT.